A selection of T cell receptor beta chains follows, all from one sample in a study of cytomegalovirus exposure and HLA in healthy donors. Assay: immunoSEQ multiplex PCR; the TCRdb copy retains only in-frame clones and omits some. This sample has 180,000 or so clones, with about 79% found just once. The source material was PBMCs. The receptor source for this set is a man aged 18-30 years in good health and CMV-seronegative. Both conserved end residues are part of each CDR3. D genes are given only for firm matches. The listing skips clone size in some rows; elsewhere it reads once, few, many or a size class.

size	D	V	J	DNA	CDR3
-	TRBD1	TRBV28	TRBJ1-5	TGTGCCAGCAGTTTGTTGGTTGGACAGGGTAGCAATCAGCCCCAGCATTTT	CASSLLVGQGSNQPQHF
-	-	TRBV2	TRBJ1-5	TGTGCCAGCAGAGGGGTCGATAGCAATCAGCCCCAGCATTTT	CASRGVDSNQPQHF
-	TRBD1	TRBV6-6	TRBJ1-1	TGTGCCAGCAGTCATGGGGACAGAGGGACTGAAGCTTTCTTT	CASSHGDRGTEAFF
-	TRBD1	TRBV7-9	TRBJ2-7	TGTGCCAGCAGCACGGACAGGGGGCCCTACGAGCAGTACTTC	CASSTDRGPYEQYF
-	TRBD1	TRBV10-3	TRBJ2-2	TGTGCCATCAGCTCGGGACAGGGGGGCACCGGGGAGCTGTTTTTT	CAISSGQGGTGELFF
-	-	TRBV7-2	TRBJ1-1	TGTGCCAGCAGGCGATGGGGCCGGACCACTGAAGCTTTCTTT	CASRRWGRTTEAFF
-	-	TRBV7-8	TRBJ2-7	TGTGCCAGCAGCAGCGGACCTTGGCAGTACTTC	CASSSGPWQYF
-	-	TRBV28	TRBJ2-7	TGTGCCAGCAGTTTATCCCGAAGCGGCAAGGGGCAGTACTTC	CASSLSRSGKGQYF
-	-	TRBV7-9	TRBJ1-1	TGTGCCAGCAGCCCCCAAGGGGGTAGGACTGAAGCTTTCTTT	CASSPQGGRTEAFF
few	TRBD1	TRBV9	TRBJ1-1	TGTGCCAGCAGCGTAGTAGGGACAGACAACACTGAAGCTTTCTTT	CASSVVGTDNTEAFF
once	-	TRBV5-4	TRBJ2-5	TGTGCCAGCAGCGCCCAAACAGGGAACGGAGAGACCCAGTACTTC	CASSAQTGNGETQYF
-	TRBD2	TRBV28	TRBJ2-3	TGTGCCAGCGGTAGCGGGACCACAGATACGCAGTATTTT	CASGSGTTDTQYF
-	TRBD2	TRBV5-1	TRBJ2-5	TGCGCCAGCAGCGGGACCCTAGCGGGGGGGGAGACCCAGTACTTC	CASSGTLAGGETQYF
-	-	TRBV19	TRBJ1-2	TGTGCCAGTAGTATCCCCCCAGGGTACCATGGCTACACCTTC	CASSIPPGYHGYTF
-	-	TRBV6-5	TRBJ2-5	TGTGCCAGCAGTTACTCGACGGGGGTAGAGACCCAGTACTTC	CASSYSTGVETQYF
few	-	TRBV27	TRBJ1-4	TGTGCCAGCAGTTTAGGCTGGGGACTCTCAACTAATGAAAAACTGTTTTTT	CASSLGWGLSTNEKLFF
-	-	TRBV2	TRBJ2-2	TGTGCCATCCTAGGGAGTACTGGGCTCCCCGGGGAGCTGTTTTTT	CAILGSTGLPGELFF
-	TRBD2	TRBV11-3	TRBJ2-1	TGTGCCAGCAGCCCGGGGGGGAAAGTCTACAATGAGCAGTTCTTC	CASSPGGKVYNEQFF
-	-	TRBV28	TRBJ2-7	TGTGCCAGCAGACCATCCCTCCCAAGGGGGCGGGGAGAGCAGTACTTC	CASRPSLPRGRGEQYF
-	-	TRBV19	TRBJ2-6	TGTGCCAGTAGCCCGAGAGAGGTTATCTCTGGGGCCAACGTCCTGACTTTC	CASSPREVISGANVLTF
-	-	TRBV28	TRBJ2-7	TGTGCCAGTAGCCTCCTTCTCCACAGGGACTACGAGCAGTACTTC	CASSLLLHRDYEQYF
-	-	TRBV6-6	TRBJ1-6	TGTGCCAGCAGTTCCGAGACAGGACCGAATTCACCCCTCCACTTT	CASSSETGPNSPLHF
few	TRBD1	TRBV5-1	TRBJ2-5	TGCGCCAGCAGTTCCGACAGGGGTGCTCCAGAGACCCAGTACTTC	CASSSDRGAPETQYF
-	-	TRBV14	TRBJ2-6	TGTGCCAGCAGCCAAGAGGAGAGGGTCTTTACTGGGGCCAACGTCCTGACTTTC	CASSQEERVFTGANVLTF
-	-	TRBV19	TRBJ1-2	TGTGCCAGTAGTATGACAGAATCTGTGAACTATGGCTACACCTTC	CASSMTESVNYGYTF
-	TRBD1	TRBV11-1	TRBJ2-1	TGTGCCAGCAGCTTACCAGGACAGGGCGGAGAGCAGTTCTTC	CASSLPGQGGEQFF
-	TRBD1	TRBV18	TRBJ2-7	TGTGCCAGCTCGCCTCCGGGACAGGGGGGCGGGCAGTACTTC	CASSPPGQGGGQYF
-	-	TRBV11-2	TRBJ2-3	TGTGCCAGCAGCTTAGAAGCAACTAGCACAGATACGCAGTATTTT	CASSLEATSTDTQYF
once	TRBD2	TRBV29-1	TRBJ2-7	TGCAGCGCCGCTAGCGGGGGGGCCCACGAGCAGTACTTC	CSAASGGAHEQYF
few	TRBD1	TRBV12-5	TRBJ1-2	TGTGCTAGTGGGACAGGGGGCGGTGGCTACACCTTC	CASGTGGGGYTF
-	-	TRBV11-2	TRBJ2-7	TGTGCCAGCAGCCTCGTCTCTCGGGGGGAGCAGTACTTC	CASSLVSRGEQYF
-	TRBD2	TRBV6-5	TRBJ2-7	TGTGCCAGCAGTCTAGCGGGGCAGGGGTTCGAGCAGTACTTC	CASSLAGQGFEQYF
-	TRBD1	TRBV28	TRBJ1-5	TGTGCCAGCAGTTTACCCTCTACAGGGGGTGATCAGCCCCAGCATTTT	CASSLPSTGGDQPQHF
-	-	TRBV6-1	TRBJ1-5	TGTGCCAGCAGTGATTCCTTTGATCAGCCCCAGCATTTT	CASSDSFDQPQHF
-	-	TRBV29-1	TRBJ2-7	TGCAGCGTGGGGGGTCGACAAGCGCGGGGCGAGCAGTACTTC	CSVGGRQARGEQYF
-	-	TRBV29-1	TRBJ1-1	TGCAGCGTTGGGGGACCGGGGGGCAGGTATACTGAAGCTTTCTTT	CSVGGPGGRYTEAFF
-	TRBD1	TRBV2	TRBJ1-2	TGTGCCAGCAGTGAACCGGGACAGGGGGCGGGCTACACCTTC	CASSEPGQGAGYTF
-	-	TRBV9	TRBJ2-1	TGTGCCAGCAGCGTAGGGAGGGGGCCCTACAATGAGCAGTTCTTC	CASSVGRGPYNEQFF
-	-	TRBV7-3	TRBJ1-2	TGTGCCAGCAGCCCACAGGGCAGCACTAACTATGGCTACACCTTC	CASSPQGSTNYGYTF
-	-	TRBV27	TRBJ1-2	TGTGCCAGCCTAGGGGTCTCCACCTCAAACTATGGCTACACCTTC	CASLGVSTSNYGYTF
once	TRBD1	TRBV9	TRBJ1-1	TGTGCCAGCAGCCCCCAGGGGGGAACGAACACTGAAGCTTTCTTT	CASSPQGGTNTEAFF
few	TRBD2	TRBV27	TRBJ2-6	TGTGCCAGCAGTTTATACGGGGGGGCGAAGGGGGCCAACGTCCTGACTTTC	CASSLYGGAKGANVLTF
once	TRBD1	TRBV5-4	TRBJ1-2	TGTGCCAGCAGCTTTACAGGGGGGGACTATGGCTACACCTTC	CASSFTGGDYGYTF
-	TRBD1	TRBV5-4	TRBJ2-5	TGTGCCAGCAGCTTGGGGGCGGACAGGGGACGAGAGACCCAGTACTTC	CASSLGADRGRETQYF
-	-	TRBV7-2	TRBJ1-2	TGTGCCAGCAGCTTAGATGGCAGGGTTAGTGGCTACACCTTC	CASSLDGRVSGYTF
-	TRBD1	TRBV2	TRBJ2-1	TGTGCCAGCAGTCCGGGACAGGACAATGAGCAGTTCTTC	CASSPGQDNEQFF
-	-	TRBV7-3	TRBJ1-1	TGTGCCAGCAGCTTATCCCGGACACAATACACTGAAGCTTTCTTT	CASSLSRTQYTEAFF
-	TRBD2	TRBV11-2	TRBJ2-7	TGTGCCAGCAGCTTAGTTGCTAGCGGCTACGAGCAGTACTTC	CASSLVASGYEQYF
-	TRBD1	TRBV19	TRBJ2-2	TGTGCCAGTAACCCCGGGACAGGCAGTGGGGACACCGGGGAGCTGTTTTTT	CASNPGTGSGDTGELFF
-	TRBD1	TRBV9	TRBJ2-3	TGTGCCAGCAGCGAACAGGGGGCAGATACGCAGTATTTT	CASSEQGADTQYF
once	TRBD1	TRBV19	TRBJ1-5	TGTGCCAGTAGTGTCTCGGGACAGCCTAATCAGCCCCAGCATTTT	CASSVSGQPNQPQHF
-	TRBD1	TRBV4-1	TRBJ1-2	TGCGCCAGCAGCCAGCCCTCGACCGGGACAGGGGACGGCTACACCTTC	CASSQPSTGTGDGYTF
few	-	TRBV15	TRBJ2-1	TGTGCCACCAGCAGAAAACTCAATGAGCAGTTCTTC	CATSRKLNEQFF
-	TRBD2	TRBV29-1	TRBJ2-1	TGCAGCGCTTGGACTAGCGGGAGGGTGGGGTCCTACAATGAGCAGTTCTTC	CSAWTSGRVGSYNEQFF
-	TRBD2	TRBV7-7	TRBJ2-5	TGTGCTAGCAGCTTAGGCCTAGCGGGAGTAGAGACCCAGTACTTC	CASSLGLAGVETQYF
-	-	TRBV5-1	TRBJ1-1	TGCGCCAGCAGCCCTGGAGGGGCGGCTGACGCTGAAGCTTTCTTT	CASSPGGAADAEAFF
-	TRBD2	TRBV9	TRBJ2-3	TGTGCCAGCAGCGGGACAGTTAAGCATCTAGCGGGGGGCACAGATACGCAGTATTTT	CASSGTVKHLAGGTDTQYF
-	-	TRBV27	TRBJ2-7	TGTGCCAGTCCCCCCGCGAAACCTTCCTACGAGCAGTACTTC	CASPPAKPSYEQYF
-	-	TRBV7-3	TRBJ2-1	TGTGCCAGCAGCTTCCTCCCCGGGGCCTACAATGAGCAGTTCTTC	CASSFLPGAYNEQFF